The entry below describes one TCR beta chain. Assay: immunoSEQ multiplex PCR; the TCRdb copy retains only in-frame clones and omits some. This table has around 70,000 clones, 88% appearing once. This sample is part of a study of OX40 agonist ivuxolimab in advanced cancers. V lost 3 bases to trimming and J lost 0 bases; unmatched junction nucleotides: 17. The germline gives CDR1 SGDLS, CDR2 YYNGEE. The CDR3 length is 19 residues. Researchers took blood at baseline, on cycle 4 day 1, and on cycle 7 day 1. This sample comprised CD4+ or CD8+ T cells sorted from blood, obtained in a trial of the OX40 agonist ivuxolimab. The TCR was taken from an adult with an advanced solid tumor such as melanoma, head and neck, liver or kidney cancer. J is TRBJ1-2 and V is TRBV9; 7 bases fit TRBD1. The CDR3 DNA reads TGTGCCAGCAGCGCCGACCTCCGGGACAGTCTACTCTCTAACTATGGCTACACCTTC. Its protein product is CASSADLRDSLLSNYGYTF.